A single sample is the source of the 32 T cell receptor beta chains below, sequenced in a study of blood T cell repertoires in COVID-19. Some clones are missing from TCRdb's copy, which holds only in-frame ones; the method was immunoSEQ multiplex PCR. The sample contains roughly 160,000 clones, about 82% of which appear only once. The sample comprised peripheral blood. The receptors come from a man aged 45 to 65 with active or convalescent COVID-19.

This chain links TRBV24-1 with TRBJ1-2, with 8 positions matching TRBD1. Germline V gene data show CDR1 as KGHDR and CDR2 as SFDVKD. There are 12 residues in the CDR3. After removal of 9 bases from V and 2 bases from J, the junction contained 1 base not matched to a gene. In nucleotides, the CDR3 is TGTGCCACCGGGACAGGCAACTATGGCTACACCTTC. Translated: CATGTGNYGYTF.

The chain uses TRBV6-5 and TRBJ2-1, with D tentatively TRBD1 (5 bases). Germline V gives CDR1 MNHEY, CDR2 SVGAGI. V was shortened by 4 bases and J by 4 bases, with 8 bases between the two germline ends. This CDR3 comprises 13 residues. CDR3: CASSWGTYNEQFF. CDR3 sequence (DNA): TGTGCCAGCAGTTGGGGCACATACAATGAGCAGTTCTTC.

In its sample, this clone was seen once. This rearrangement joins TRBV18 to TRBJ1-2; maybe TRBD1 (6 bases). Germline CDR1 is KGHSH and CDR2 is LQKENI. Trimming pared 4 bases from V and 4 bases from J, leaving 13 bases between. This CDR3 contains 14 residues. CDR3 nucleotide sequence: TGTGCCAGCTCACGGACGGGACACGTCTATGGCTACACCTTC. This codes for CASSRTGHVYGYTF.

The chain joins TRBV25-1 to TRBJ2-3; the match to TRBD2 covers 9 bases. CDR1 MGHDK and CDR2 SYGVNS come from the germline V gene. The CDR3 is 16 residues long. Unmatched junction bases numbered 8, after V lost 3 bases and J lost 4 bases. DNA for the CDR3: TGTGCCAGCAGTGATCCTAGCGGGGACCCTGCAGATACGCAGTATTTT. It encodes CASSDPSGDPADTQYF.

This sequence joins TRBV5-6 and TRBJ1-6; no definite D call. The CDR3 contains 14 residues. The V gene's germline CDR1 is SGHDT and CDR2 YYEEEE. Between the trimmed V and J ends, which lost 0 bases and 7 bases, there was a span of 8 bases. The CDR3, as DNA: TGTGCCAGCAGCTTGGTGAGCGGGAATTCACCCCTCCACTTT. It translates to CASSLVSGNSPLHF. Combining the CDR3 with reference TRBV5-6 and TRBJ1-6 gives the whole variable domain DAGVTQSPTHLIKTRGQQVTLRCSPKSGHDTVSWYQQALGQGPQFIFQYYEEEERQRGNFPDRFSGHQFPNYSSELNVNALLLGDSALYLCASSLVSGNSPLHFGNGTRLTVT.

The rearrangement uses TRBV9 and TRBJ2-5, with 7 bases identical to TRBD2. Trimming took 2 bases from V and 2 from J; bases not matched to a gene: 6. The CDR3 sequence is 15 residues long. Germline CDR1 reads SGDLS; CDR2 reads YYNGEE. Here the CDR3 DNA reads TGTGCCAGCAGCGTTGTGGCTAGCGGTCAAGAGACCCAGTACTTC. This gives the protein CASSVVASGQETQYF. The complete variable domain, with remaining parts taken from reference TRBV9 and TRBJ2-5, reads DSGVTQTPKHLITATGQRVTLRCSPRSGDLSVYWYQQSLDQGLQFLIQYYNGEERAKGNILERFSAQQFPDLHSELNLSSLELGDSALYFCASSVVASGQETQYFGPGTRLLVL.

This clone occurred once. CDR3 residues: CASSSPGEAGQETQYF. The CDR3 DNA reads as TGTGCCAGCAGTTCGCCCGGGGAAGCGGGGCAAGAGACCCAGTACTTC. The chain joins TRBV6-6 to TRBJ2-5, with 7 nucleotides matching TRBD2. The ends lost 4 bases at V and 2 bases at J; junction bases unmatched: 10. The CDR3 sequence is 16 residues long. The V gene's germline CDR1 is MNHNY and CDR2 SVGAGI (reference sequence).

The chain combines TRBV3-1 (or the pseudogene TRBV3-2) with TRBJ2-1; no firm D call. Germline CDR1 LGHDT, CDR2 YNNKEL (reference sequence). Trimming pared 4 bases from V and 6 bases from J, leaving 7 bases between. The CDR3 consists of 12 residues. The CDR3 here is CASSPPSNEQFF. The CDR3 nucleotides are TGTGCCAGCAGCCCCCCTTCCAATGAGCAGTTCTTC.

The chain joins TRBV4-3 to TRBJ2-1; 8 bases match TRBD2. The ends lost 0 bases at V and 4 bases at J; junction bases unmatched: 5. Germline values: CDR1 LGHNA, CDR2 YSLEER. This CDR3 is 16 amino acids long. CDR3 nucleotides: TGCGCCAGCAGCCAAGAAAGCGGGAGCGGTTACAATGAGCAGTTCTTC. Residues: CASSQESGSGYNEQFF.

The chain recombines TRBV6-5 with TRBJ2-1, with 12 bases identical to TRBD2. J lost 7 bases, V lost 9 bases, and 4 bases had no gene match. Germline-derived CDR1 and CDR2 are MNHEY and SVGAGI. CDR3 size: 13 residues. CDR3 bases: TGTGCCAGTGGGACTAGCGGGTGGAATGAGCAGTTCTTC. It codes for CASGTSGWNEQFF.

The chain recombines TRBV27 with TRBJ1-3; 8 bases map to TRBD1. V lost 5 bases and J lost 2; bases outside the gene matches: 5. Germline assignment: CDR1 MNHEY and CDR2 SMNVEV (reference sequence). The CDR3 length is 15 residues. The CDR3: CASSRQGRAGNTIYF. In nucleotides, the CDR3 is TGTGCCAGCAGTCGACAGGGGAGAGCTGGAAACACCATATATTTT.

The CDR3 loop is CASSYQFGGSWQETQYF. CDR3 nucleotides: TGTGCCAGCAGCTATCAGTTTGGCGGGAGTTGGCAAGAGACCCAGTACTTC. This chain joins TRBV11-3 and TRBJ2-5; 7 bases agree with TRBD2. The germline CDR1 and CDR2 sequences are SGHNT and YENEEA. J was trimmed by 2 bases and V by 4 bases; bases with no gene match: 13. The CDR3 is 17 amino acids.

The chain employs TRBV10-3 and TRBJ2-7; TRBD1 is a possible D gene (5 bases). This CDR3 comprises 18 residues. The germline CDR1 and CDR2 sequences are ENHRY and SYGVKD. Trimming took off 3 bases at V and 9 bases at J, with 30 bases between the two ends. The CDR3 sequence is CAISDSGGNRQMPGWQYF. The CDR3 DNA follows: TGTGCCATCAGTGACTCGGGCGGTAATCGACAGATGCCCGGGTGGCAGTACTTC.

V usage is TRBV10-1 and J usage is TRBJ1-1, with 9 bases matching TRBD1. The V and J ends lost 4 bases and 1 base, in that order; junction bases with no gene match: 10. This CDR3 contains 17 residues. Per germline, CDR1 WNHNN and CDR2 SYGVQD (reference sequence). The CDR3 DNA is TGCGCCAGCAGTGGTACCGGACAGGGGATTCGGAACACTGAAGCTTTCTTT. Its protein is CASSGTGQGIRNTEAFF.

This chain uses TRBV19 with TRBJ1-2; a weak D match, TRBD1 (6 bases). Germline lookup yields CDR1 LNHDA and CDR2 SQIVND (reference sequence). The CDR3 consists of 14 residues. V lost 5 bases and J 0 bases, leaving 10 bases between the germline ends. CDR3 protein: CASSQQGPNYGYTF. The CDR3 DNA reads as TGTGCCAGTAGTCAACAGGGACCTAACTATGGCTACACCTTC.

This chain joins TRBV5-4 and TRBJ2-1; 9 nucleotides agree with TRBD2. Trimming removed 0 bases from V and 7 bases from J; junction bases left unmatched: 8. Germline V gives CDR1 SGHNT, CDR2 YYREEE (reference sequence). CDR3 length equals 16 residues. The CDR3, as DNA: TGTGCCAGCAGCTTGGGGGGCGGGAGGGCCGGAAATGAGCAGTTCTTC. It codes for CASSLGGGRAGNEQFF.

The chain has TRBV7-2 and TRBJ1-5, with unresolved D. Germline CDR1 is SGHTA and CDR2 is FQGNSA. This CDR3 has 15 amino acids. The V and J ends lost 0 bases and 10 bases respectively, with 16 bases between them. This chain's CDR3 is CASSLAAESGQPQHF. CDR3 sequence (DNA): TGTGCCAGCAGCTTAGCTGCGGAGAGCGGCCAACCCCAGCATTTT.

V is TRBV25-1 and J is TRBJ2-3, with 7 bases that match TRBD2. The CDR3 is made up of 17 amino acids. The germline V gene has CDR1 MGHDK and CDR2 SYGVNS. The V and J ends lost 1 base and 0 bases, in that order; junction bases with no gene match: 7. The DNA of the CDR3 is TGTGCCAGCAGTGAATCTCCAGCGGGAATGAGCACAGATACGCAGTATTTT. Residues: CASSESPAGMSTDTQYF.

The rearrangement links TRBV6-2 or TRBV6-3 to TRBJ1-2; D ambiguous. This CDR3 contains 12 residues. The ends were cut back, 6 bases at V and 4 bases at J, with 9 bases in the middle. Per the germline V gene, CDR1 is MNHEY and CDR2 is SVGEGT. This CDR3 reads CASSRTGYGYTF. The CDR3 DNA is TGTGCCAGCAGCAGGACTGGCTATGGCTACACCTTC.

The chain recombines TRBV7-9 with TRBJ2-7; 8 bases map to TRBD1. CDR3 length equals 16 residues. Germline V gives CDR1 SEHNR, CDR2 FQNEAQ (reference sequence). Losses at the gene ends were 5 bases for V and 1 base for J; bases not matched to a gene: 10. CDR3 in DNA: TGTGCCAGCAGCACCTACTCCCGGGACAGGTCCTACGAGCAGTACTTC. Its translation: CASSTYSRDRSYEQYF.

This clone was counted once. CDR3 sequence (DNA): TGTGCCACCAGCAATCCTAGCGTGAGCACAGATACGCAGTATTTT. Protein sequence: CATSNPSVSTDTQYF. This chain uses TRBV15 with TRBJ2-3; D is perhaps TRBD2 (6 bases). Looked up from germline, CDR1 is LNHNV and CDR2 is YYDKDF (reference sequence). Trimming left V 4 bases short and J 0 bases short, with 11 bases between. This CDR3 has 15 amino acids.

This clone turned up a few times. The chain is built from TRBV7-9 and TRBJ2-1, with D possibly TRBD2 on 5 matching bases. Germline V gives CDR1 SEHNR, CDR2 FQNEAQ (reference sequence). With 4 bases removed from V and 10 bases from J, the gap between germline ends came to 14 bases. The CDR3 has 13 residues. The CDR3 loop is CASSSQRYREQFF. CDR3 DNA: TGTGCCAGCAGCTCACAGCGGTACAGAGAGCAGTTCTTC.

This chain uses TRBV18 with TRBJ1-5; 7 bases align to TRBD1. This CDR3 is 17 amino acids long. The V and J ends lost 4 bases and 4 bases, in that order; junction bases with no gene match: 13. Germline V gene sequence: CDR1 KGHSH, CDR2 LQKENI. CDR3 sequence reads: CASSQSPGRGENQPQHF. CDR3 coding DNA: TGTGCCAGCTCACAATCCCCCGGCAGGGGGGAAAATCAGCCCCAGCATTTT.

The chain employs TRBV3-1 (or the pseudogene TRBV3-2) and TRBJ2-2, with 14 bases matching TRBD2. V shed 2 bases and J 7 bases; nucleotides not matched to a gene: 3. Germline lookup yields CDR1 LGHDT and CDR2 YNNKEL (reference sequence). The length of the CDR3 is 16 residues. CDR3 sequence reads: CASSQPGLAGGGELFF. The CDR3, as DNA: TGTGCCAGCAGCCAACCCGGACTAGCGGGGGGCGGGGAGCTGTTTTTT.

The gene calls are TRBV7-2 and TRBJ1-2, with a tentative D call TRBD1 (5 bases). Trimming removed 5 bases at V and 2 bases at J, with 15 bases between. This CDR3 region has 15 residues. Germline CDR1 reads SGHTA; CDR2 reads FQGNSA. Written as DNA, the CDR3 is TGTGCCAGCAGCCCAGACGGGGGGAAGAACTATGGCTACACCTTC. Protein product: CASSPDGGKNYGYTF.

This chain connects TRBV28 to TRBJ2-7; TRBD1 agrees at 8 bases. Germline trimming cut 9 bases from V and 2 bases from J; bases unmatched to any gene: 6. The CDR3 covers 13 residues. Germline assignment: CDR1 MDHEN and CDR2 SYDVKM. The CDR3 nucleotides read TGTGCCAGTGGGGACAGGCCAGCCTACGAGCAGTACTTC. Translated, it gives CASGDRPAYEQYF.

The chain carries TRBV11-3 and TRBJ2-7; D is ambiguous. With 5 bases removed from V and 5 bases from J, the gap between germline ends came to 13 bases. CDR3 length: 13 amino acids. Germline CDR1 SGHNT, CDR2 YENEEA. Here the CDR3 reads CASSLTRGNEQYF. The CDR3 nucleotides are TGTGCCAGCAGCCTCACCCGCGGTAACGAGCAGTACTTC.

J is TRBJ2-3 and V is TRBV5-1; the match to TRBD1 covers 9 bases. The CDR3 contains 16 residues. V shed 2 bases and J 5 bases; nucleotides not matched to a gene: 9. Germline-derived CDR1 and CDR2 are SGHRS and YFSETQ. The CDR3 sequence: CASSLQGALFQDTQYF. The CDR3 DNA sequence: TGCGCCAGCAGCTTACAGGGGGCGTTGTTTCAAGATACGCAGTATTTT.

This chain connects TRBV4-3 to TRBJ2-2; TRBD2 agrees at 12 bases. Trimming took 0 bases from V and 4 from J; bases not matched to a gene: 9. The CDR3 spans 19 residues. Per the germline V gene, CDR1 is LGHNA and CDR2 is YSLEER. CDR3 sequence (DNA): TGCGCCAGCAGCCAAGATACTCCGGGACTAGCGGGTTCCACCGGGGAGCTGTTTTTT. Translated: CASSQDTPGLAGSTGELFF.

This chain uses TRBV6-5 with TRBJ1-3; D not resolved. Looked up from germline, CDR1 is MNHEY and CDR2 is SVGAGI. V was pared by 6 bases and J by 0 bases, with 9 bases between. The CDR3 has 14 amino acids. Written as DNA, the CDR3 is TGTGCCAGCAGACTCGAAAGCTCTGGAAACACCATATATTTT. It yields the protein CASRLESSGNTIYF.

The rearrangement joins TRBV3-1 (or the pseudogene TRBV3-2) to TRBJ1-1, with no clear D. Germline V gene lookup returns CDR1 LGHDT and CDR2 YNNKEL (reference sequence). The length of the CDR3 is 14 residues. Trimming left V 1 base short and J 1 base short, with 7 bases between. The chain's CDR3 is CASSQAGPNTEAFF. CDR3 sequence (DNA): TGTGCCAGCAGCCAAGCAGGCCCGAACACTGAAGCTTTCTTT.

This chain links TRBV7-9 with TRBJ1-1; D unclear. This CDR3 spans 13 amino acids. V was shortened by 3 bases and J by 0 bases, with 5 bases between the two germline ends. From germline, CDR1 is SEHNR and CDR2 FQNEAQ (reference sequence). In DNA form, the CDR3 reads TGTGCCAGCAGCTTCCGTGTGAACACTGAAGCTTTCTTT. Its translation: CASSFRVNTEAFF.